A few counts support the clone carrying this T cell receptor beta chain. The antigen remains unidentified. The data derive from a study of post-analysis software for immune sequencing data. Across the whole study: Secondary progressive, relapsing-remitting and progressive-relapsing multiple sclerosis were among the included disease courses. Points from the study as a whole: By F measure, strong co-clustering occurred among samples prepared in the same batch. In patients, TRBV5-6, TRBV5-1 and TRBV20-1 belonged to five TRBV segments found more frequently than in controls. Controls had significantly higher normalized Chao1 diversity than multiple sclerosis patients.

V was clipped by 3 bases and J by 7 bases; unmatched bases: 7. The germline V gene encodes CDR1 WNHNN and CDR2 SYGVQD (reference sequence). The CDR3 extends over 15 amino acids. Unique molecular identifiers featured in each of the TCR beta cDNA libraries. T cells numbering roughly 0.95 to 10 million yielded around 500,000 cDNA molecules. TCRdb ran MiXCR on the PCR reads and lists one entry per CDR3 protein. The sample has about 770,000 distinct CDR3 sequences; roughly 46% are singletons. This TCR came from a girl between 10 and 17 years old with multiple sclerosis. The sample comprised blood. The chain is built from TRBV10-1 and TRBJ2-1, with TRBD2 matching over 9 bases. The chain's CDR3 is CASSEGGRAVNEQFF. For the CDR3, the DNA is TGCGCCAGCAGTGAAGGCGGGAGGGCCGTTAATGAGCAGTTCTTC.